This entry lists 29 T cell receptor beta chains sequenced from one sample in a study of blood T cell repertoires in COVID-19. Profiling relied on immunoSEQ multiplex PCR, and the TCRdb table lists in-frame clones only, not all of them. The data contain about 170,000 clones, 70% to 90% of them seen just once; the ten biggest clones take up under 0.85%. Sequenced sample: PBMCs or T cells enriched from blood (not recorded which). The origin of the receptors is a woman under 30 who had recovered from COVID-19.

The chain combines TRBV28 with TRBJ2-7; D is possibly TRBD1 (6 bases). This CDR3 comprises 12 residues. The germline V gene has CDR1 MDHEN and CDR2 SYDVKM. Trimming removed 6 bases from V and 5 bases from J, with 11 bases in between. CDR3 amino acids: CASRQGQDEQYF. CDR3 sequence (DNA): TGTGCCAGCAGACAGGGTCAGGACGAGCAGTACTTC. The complete variable domain, with remaining parts taken from reference TRBV28 and TRBJ2-7, reads DVKVTQSSRYLVKRTGEKVFLECVQDMDHENMFWYRQDPGLGLRLIYFSYDVKMKEKGDIPEGYSVSREKKERFSLILESASTNQTSMYLCASRQGQDEQYFGPGTRLTVT.

The chain joins TRBV5-1 to TRBJ2-1, with D uncertain. With 0 bases removed from V and 0 bases from J, the gap between germline ends came to 7 bases. The CDR3 consists of 15 residues. CDR1 and CDR2 (germline): SGHRS, YFSETQ. The CDR3 region has the DNA TGCGCCAGCAGCTTGGGTGACTTCTCCTACAATGAGCAGTTCTTC. Residues: CASSLGDFSYNEQFF.

V gene TRBV10-2 combines with J gene TRBJ2-7, with TRBD1 as a possible D gene (6 bases). CDR3 length equals 12 residues. CDR1 is WSHSY, CDR2 SAAADI, per germline. Trimming shortened V by 8 bases and J by 3 bases, and 11 bases separated the two germline ends. The CDR3 loop reads CASRTAVYEQYF. Here the CDR3 DNA reads TGCGCCAGCCGGACAGCCGTCTACGAGCAGTACTTC.

CDR3 bases: TGTGCCAGCAGCGCAGTAGCCAAAAACATTCAGTACTTC. Translated, it gives CASSAVAKNIQYF. V and J are TRBV7-9 and TRBJ2-4; D gene ambiguous. CDR3 length: 13 residues. Per the germline V gene, CDR1 is SEHNR and CDR2 is FQNEAQ (reference sequence). V lost 5 bases and J 0 bases, leaving 5 bases between the germline ends.

The chain is built from TRBV3-1 (or the pseudogene TRBV3-2) and TRBJ2-6, with D tentatively TRBD1 (6 bases). The V gene lost 4 bases and the J gene lost 0 bases, with 16 bases spanning the gap. CDR1 and CDR2 (germline): LGHDT, YNNKEL (reference sequence). The CDR3 is 18 amino acids. The CDR3 DNA reads as TGTGCCAGCAGCCGATCCGGACAGAATCCCTCTGGGGCCAACGTCCTGACTTTC. Its protein product is CASSRSGQNPSGANVLTF.

This chain connects TRBV9 to TRBJ2-5; 9 bases are a match to TRBD1. After removal of 0 bases from V and 5 bases from J, the junction contained 11 bases not matched to a gene. The CDR3 loop spans 17 amino acids. CDR1 SGDLS and CDR2 YYNGEE come from the germline V gene. Here the CDR3 reads CASSVDAGQGILETQYF. The CDR3 bases are TGTGCCAGCAGCGTAGATGCAGGACAGGGGATATTGGAGACCCAGTACTTC. Variable domain in full (rest from reference TRBV9 and TRBJ2-5): DSGVTQTPKHLITATGQRVTLRCSPRSGDLSVYWYQQSLDQGLQFLIQYYNGEERAKGNILERFSAQQFPDLHSELNLSSLELGDSALYFCASSVDAGQGILETQYFGPGTRLLVL.

This chain links TRBV28 with TRBJ1-4, with 8 positions matching TRBD1. The CDR3 has 15 amino acids. Germline CDR1 reads MDHEN; CDR2 reads SYDVKM. V trimming: 4 bases; J trimming: 4 bases; junction bases outside the gene matches: 5. In DNA form, the CDR3 reads TGTGCCAGCAGTTCTGGACAGGGAGTTAATGAAAAACTGTTTTTT. The encoded protein is CASSSGQGVNEKLFF.

The chain carries TRBV5-4 and TRBJ2-4; weak D call: TRBD1 (6 bases). V was cut by 4 bases and J by 2 bases, with 13 bases left in between. This CDR3 is 15 amino acids long. The germline gives CDR1 SGHNT, CDR2 YYREEE (reference sequence). The CDR3: CASSPGDNTKNIQYF. The CDR3 DNA reads TGTGCCAGCAGCCCCGGGGACAACACCAAAAACATTCAGTACTTC.

This CDR3 is CASSLDPGVQPQHF. The DNA for the CDR3 is TGTGCCAGCAGCTTAGATCCAGGGGTACAGCCCCAGCATTTT. This rearrangement joins TRBV7-2 to TRBJ1-5, with a possible D match to TRBD1 (6 bases). V gave up 1 base and J gave up 7 bases, with 11 bases separating them. From germline, CDR1 is SGHTA and CDR2 FQGNSA. The CDR3 runs to 14 residues.

J is TRBJ2-2 and V is TRBV6-2 or TRBV6-3; 15 bases align to TRBD2. The J segment lost 5 bases and the V segment lost 5 bases, leaving 6 bases of the junction unmatched. The CDR3 has 17 amino acids. Germline V gives CDR1 MNHEY, CDR2 SVGEGT. As DNA, the CDR3 is TGTGCCAGCAGTCGGGGACTAGCGGGAGGAGATACCGGGGAGCTGTTTTTT. It encodes CASSRGLAGGDTGELFF.

The chain combines TRBV7-2 with TRBJ2-4; 8 bases agree with TRBD2. The CDR3 covers 17 residues. Per the germline V gene, CDR1 is SGHTA and CDR2 is FQGNSA. The J segment lost 5 bases and the V segment lost 4 bases, leaving 13 bases of the junction unmatched. For the CDR3, the DNA is TGTGCCAGCAGCTGGACCTCGGGAGCGGGAGTGCAAAACATTCAGTACTTC. Protein: CASSWTSGAGVQNIQYF.

In DNA form, the CDR3 reads TGTGCCTGGAGTGTTGGGCAGGCTTACGAGCAGTACTTC. This translates into CAWSVGQAYEQYF. The J gene is TRBJ2-7, the V gene TRBV30; D remains ambiguous. The germline V gene has CDR1 GTSNPN and CDR2 SVGIG (reference sequence). CDR3 length: 13 amino acids. V shed 0 bases and J shed 4 bases, with 10 bases lying between them.

The chain has TRBV27 and TRBJ2-7, with D perhaps TRBD2 (6 bases). V lost 4 bases and J 5 bases, leaving 12 bases between the germline ends. This CDR3 contains 13 residues. Germline assignment: CDR1 MNHEY and CDR2 SMNVEV (reference sequence). This CDR3 is CASSYRLANEQYF. The CDR3 DNA follows: TGTGCCAGCAGTTACCGCCTAGCGAACGAGCAGTACTTC.

The chain links TRBV28 to TRBJ1-6; D is unclear. CDR1 and CDR2 from the germline V gene are MDHEN and SYDVKM. The CDR3 consists of 12 residues. Trimming took off 5 bases at V and 7 bases at J, with 6 bases between the two ends. The CDR3 protein is CASSLRNSPLHF. Here the CDR3 DNA reads TGTGCCAGCAGTCTCAGGAATTCACCCCTCCACTTT.

The genes are TRBV5-4 and TRBJ2-7; 13 bases align to TRBD2. The CDR3 consists of 13 residues. Trimming cost V 7 bases and J 7 bases; bases outside gene matches: 5. Germline V lookup: CDR1 SGHNT, CDR2 YYREEE (reference sequence). CDR3 in DNA: TGTGCCAGCTCTGGGACTAGCGGGATAGAGCAGTACTTC. Protein sequence: CASSGTSGIEQYF.

V is TRBV5-1 and J is TRBJ2-7; D is uncertain. Trimming took 1 base from V and 0 from J, leaving 8 bases between them. This CDR3 contains 14 residues. Germline CDR1 is SGHRS and CDR2 is YFSETQ. The CDR3 sequence: CASSLIQNSYEQYF. The CDR3 DNA follows: TGCGCCAGCAGCTTGATCCAGAACTCCTACGAGCAGTACTTC.

The V gene is TRBV27, the J gene TRBJ2-1; 7 bases are a match to TRBD2. Germline CDR1 reads MNHEY; CDR2 reads SMNVEV (reference sequence). With V trimmed by 4 bases and J by 7 bases, 4 bases remained unmatched. The CDR3 length is 13 residues. The CDR3 DNA reads as TGTGCCAGCAGTTGGGCGGGAGTGAATGAGCAGTTCTTC. This sequence encodes CASSWAGVNEQFF.

The rearrangement uses TRBV23-1 and TRBJ1-2; D unclear. TRBV23-1 is filed as an ORF, its function uncertain. V was cut by 6 bases and J by 7 bases, with 9 bases left in between. The CDR3 is 11 residues long. CDR3 loop: CASRTHCGYTF. Here the CDR3 DNA reads TGCGCCAGCAGGACTCACTGTGGCTACACCTTC.

The chain joins TRBV19 to TRBJ1-1, with TRBD1 matching 10 bases. This CDR3 is 13 amino acids long. V was clipped by 8 bases and J by 3 bases; unmatched bases: 3. The germline CDR1 and CDR2 sequences are LNHDA and SQIVND (reference sequence). CDR3 in amino acids: CASVDRGHTEAFF. In DNA, the CDR3 is TGTGCCAGTGTCGACAGGGGGCACACTGAAGCTTTCTTT.

The V and J genes are TRBV2 and TRBJ1-1, with unresolved D. Trimming took off 1 base at V and 9 bases at J, with 12 bases between the two ends. This CDR3 is 13 amino acids long. CDR1 SNHLY and CDR2 FYNNEI come from the germline V gene. The CDR3 is CASSEDERPKAFF. The CDR3 nucleotides read TGTGCCAGCAGTGAAGATGAGCGCCCCAAAGCTTTCTTT.

This chain connects TRBV6-2 or TRBV6-3 to TRBJ2-4; no clear D gene. Trimming took 4 bases from V and 0 from J, leaving 7 bases between them. This CDR3 comprises 14 residues. The germline V gene has CDR1 MNHEY and CDR2 SVGEGT. The CDR3 region is CASSLSQAKNIQYF. CDR3 nucleotide sequence: TGTGCCAGCAGTTTGAGCCAAGCCAAAAACATTCAGTACTTC.

CDR3: CASSLGGAQPQHF. The CDR3 DNA follows: TGTGCCAGCAGTTTAGGGGGGGCACAGCCCCAGCATTTT. V usage is TRBV27 and J usage is TRBJ1-5, with D tentatively TRBD1 (6 bases). The length of the CDR3 is 13 residues. Deletions cut 2 bases from V and 7 bases from J, with 9 bases between. Germline CDR1 MNHEY, CDR2 SMNVEV (reference sequence).

The chain uses TRBV7-9 and TRBJ1-2; D is ambiguous. Trimming stripped 1 base from V and 5 bases from J, with 14 bases between. This CDR3 contains 15 residues. The germline V gene has CDR1 SEHNR and CDR2 FQNEAQ (reference sequence). In DNA, the CDR3 is TGTGCCAGCAGCTTAGAGGTCCCCAGCGGATATGGCTACACCTTC. It translates to CASSLEVPSGYGYTF.

V gene TRBV7-2 combines with J gene TRBJ2-2, with 8 bases aligning to TRBD1. The V gene end was trimmed by 0 bases and the J gene end by 5 bases; junction bases not matched to a gene: 8. This CDR3 region has 17 residues. The germline V gene encodes CDR1 SGHTA and CDR2 FQGNSA. In DNA, the CDR3 is TGTGCCAGCAGCTTAGCCGAAACAGGGGGTATGACCGGGGAGCTGTTTTTT. It translates to CASSLAETGGMTGELFF.

The chain links TRBV5-6 to TRBJ2-4; D unclear. Germline V gives CDR1 SGHDT, CDR2 YYEEEE. This CDR3 has 15 amino acids. Trimming removed 0 bases from V and 1 base from J, with 8 bases in between. In DNA form, the CDR3 reads TGTGCCAGCAGCTTGGGGAGTCTGGCCAAAAACATTCAGTACTTC. As protein: CASSLGSLAKNIQYF.

V and J are TRBV11-2 and TRBJ2-7; 8 positions agree with TRBD2. In germline, CDR1 is SGHAT, CDR2 FQNNGV. The CDR3 contains 16 residues. The ends lost 5 bases at V and 0 bases at J; junction bases unmatched: 9. The CDR3 loop reads CASSPRIAGSSYEQYF. In DNA form, the CDR3 reads TGTGCCAGCAGCCCAAGAATAGCGGGAAGCTCCTACGAGCAGTACTTC.

The V call is TRBV29-1, the J call TRBJ2-7; 7 nucleotides align to TRBD1. Trimming took 6 bases from V and 0 from J; bases not matched to a gene: 5. Looked up from germline, CDR1 is SQVTM and CDR2 is ANQGSEA. This CDR3 is built from 13 residues. CDR3 residues: CSVRQGNSYEQYF. CDR3 sequence (DNA): TGCAGCGTAAGACAGGGCAACTCCTACGAGCAGTACTTC.

The rearrangement links TRBV28 to TRBJ2-1; 16 nucleotides line up with TRBD2. The junction had 6 bases not matched to a gene; V was cut back by 7 bases and J by 12 bases. The germline CDR1 and CDR2 sequences are MDHEN and SYDVKM. The CDR3 covers 14 residues. The CDR3 region is CASKGTSGRVAQFF. The CDR3 DNA is TGTGCCAGCAAGGGGACTAGCGGGAGGGTTGCGCAGTTCTTC. The complete variable domain, with remaining parts taken from reference TRBV28 and TRBJ2-1, reads DVKVTQSSRYLVKRTGEKVFLECVQDMDHENMFWYRQDPGLGLRLIYFSYDVKMKEKGDIPEGYSVSREKKERFSLILESASTNQTSMYLCASKGTSGRVAQFFGPGTRLTVL.

The chain recombines TRBV13 with TRBJ2-1; 8 bases map to TRBD2. Germline V gene data show CDR1 as PRHDT and CDR2 as FYEKMQ (reference sequence). The J segment lost 5 bases and the V segment lost 6 bases, leaving 15 bases of the junction unmatched. This CDR3 is built from 17 residues. CDR3 DNA sequence: TGTGCCAGCAGTCTTAGGGCTGCGGGAGGCCGAGACAATGAGCAGTTCTTC. Its translation is CASSLRAAGGRDNEQFF.